The text below deals with one T cell receptor beta chain. Its antigen is unidentified. Germline CDR1 is SGHTA and CDR2 is FQGNSA. This CDR3 is built from 14 residues. V was shortened by 5 bases and J by 1 base, with 11 bases between the two germline ends. This specimen belongs to a study of cytomegalovirus exposure and HLA in healthy donors. Study-wide context: Prior work identified 95 million to 120 million unique TCR beta sequences in 150 million to 200 million T cells. Regarding the study as a whole: Reported findings show TCR beta sequences accurately forecast HLA-A and HLA-B alleles in most subjects. Later analysis identified several of the most significant clusters that appeared linked to common viral pathogens. In an earlier analysis, productive rearrangement rates for most beta V segments clustered near 90% or 30%.

The PCR was carried out with 60 Vbeta primers and 13 Jbeta primers. Assay: immunoSEQ multiplex PCR; the TCRdb copy retains only in-frame clones and omits some. The sample has more than 75,000 clones, 79% seen once; the top ten hold 2.5%. The clonotype was recovered from a man between 25 and 39 years old in good health and CMV-seronegative. This chain connects TRBV7-2 to TRBJ1-2; unclear D gene. The sample taken for sequencing was PBMCs. The CDR3 DNA follows: TGTGCCAGCAGCCACCTGACACGTAACTATGGCTACACCTTC. This sequence encodes CASSHLTRNYGYTF.